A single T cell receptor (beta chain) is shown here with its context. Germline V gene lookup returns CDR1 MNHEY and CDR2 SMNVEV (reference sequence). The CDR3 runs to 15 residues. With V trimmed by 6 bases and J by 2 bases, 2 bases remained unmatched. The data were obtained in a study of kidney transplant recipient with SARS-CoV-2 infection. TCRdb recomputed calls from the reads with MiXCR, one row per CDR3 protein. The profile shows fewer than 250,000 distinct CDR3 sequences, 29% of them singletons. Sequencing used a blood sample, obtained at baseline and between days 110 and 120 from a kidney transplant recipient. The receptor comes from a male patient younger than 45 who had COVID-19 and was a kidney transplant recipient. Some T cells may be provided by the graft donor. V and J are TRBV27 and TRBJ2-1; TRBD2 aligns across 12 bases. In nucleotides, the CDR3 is TGTGCCAGCAGACCTAGCGGGAGGGCCTACAATGAGCAGTTCTTC. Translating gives CASRPSGRAYNEQFF.